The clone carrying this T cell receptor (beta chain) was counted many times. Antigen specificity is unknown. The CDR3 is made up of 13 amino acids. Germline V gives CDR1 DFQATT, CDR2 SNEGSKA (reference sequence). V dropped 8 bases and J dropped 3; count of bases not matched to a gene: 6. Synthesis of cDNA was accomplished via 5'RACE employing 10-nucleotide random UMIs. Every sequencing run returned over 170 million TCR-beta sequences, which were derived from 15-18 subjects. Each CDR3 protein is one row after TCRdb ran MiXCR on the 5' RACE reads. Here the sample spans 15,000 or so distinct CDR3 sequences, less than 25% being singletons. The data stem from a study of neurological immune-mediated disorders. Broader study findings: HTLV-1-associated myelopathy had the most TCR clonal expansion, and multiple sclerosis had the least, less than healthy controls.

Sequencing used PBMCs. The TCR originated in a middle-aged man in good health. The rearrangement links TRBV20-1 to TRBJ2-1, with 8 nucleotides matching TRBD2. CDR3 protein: CSTRSGSYNEQFF. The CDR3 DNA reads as TGCAGTACGCGAAGCGGGAGCTACAATGAGCAGTTCTTC.